Described below is a single T cell receptor (beta chain) sequence and its context. Some clones are missing from TCRdb's copy, which holds only in-frame ones; the method was immunoSEQ multiplex PCR. The repertoire holds 150,000 to 200,000 clones, with 85% to 90% as singletons. The data were taken from a study of control samples from healthy donors and cancer patients. Germline lookup yields CDR1 SGHAT and CDR2 FQDESV (reference sequence). Trimming removed 1 base from V and 1 base from J, with 4 bases in between. This CDR3 has 14 amino acids. The source is a young man in good health. The chain employs TRBV11-1 and TRBJ2-2; D is unresolved. Sequencing was carried out using blood. CDR3 nucleotide sequence: TGTGCCAGCAGCTTAGGCCAGAACACCGGGGAGCTGTTTTTT. This translates into CASSLGQNTGELFF.